This TCR beta chain was recorded in a study of blood T cell repertoires in COVID-19. Study details: COVID-19 samples, acute and convalescent, were from the United States, Italy and Spain. T cells, B-cell-depleted T cells, or PBMCs supplied cDNA or gDNA.

Clones were read by immunoSEQ multiplex PCR, and TCRdb kept only the in-frame ones, dropping some. The sample yields about 58,000 clones, around 90% seen once. The CDR3 is 13 amino acids. Germline assignment: CDR1 SQVTM and CDR2 ANQGSEA. Trimming took off 7 bases at V and 0 bases at J, with 12 bases between the two ends. The chain links TRBV29-1 to TRBJ1-1; possible D gene TRBD1, 6 bases. The clonotype originates from a man aged 60-69 years with active COVID-19. Input material: peripheral blood. This CDR3 is CSASGVMNTEAFF. CDR3 DNA: TGCAGCGCTTCAGGGGTTATGAACACTGAAGCTTTCTTT.